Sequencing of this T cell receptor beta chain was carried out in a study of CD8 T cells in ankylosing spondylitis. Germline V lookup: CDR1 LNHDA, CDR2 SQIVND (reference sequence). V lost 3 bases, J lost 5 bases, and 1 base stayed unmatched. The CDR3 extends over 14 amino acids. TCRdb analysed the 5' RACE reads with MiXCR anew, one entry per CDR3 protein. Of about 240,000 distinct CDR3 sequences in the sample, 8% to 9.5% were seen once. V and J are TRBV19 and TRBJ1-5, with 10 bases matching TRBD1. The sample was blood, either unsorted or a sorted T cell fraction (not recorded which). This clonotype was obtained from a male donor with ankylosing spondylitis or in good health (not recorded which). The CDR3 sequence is CASSMDRGDQPQHF. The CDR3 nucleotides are TGTGCCAGTAGTATGGACAGGGGGGATCAGCCCCAGCATTTT. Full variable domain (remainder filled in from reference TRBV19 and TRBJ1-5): DGGITQSPKYLFRKEGQNVTLSCEQNLNHDAMYWYRQDPGQGLRLIYYSQIVNDFQKGDIAEGYSVSREKKESFPLTVTSAQKNPTAFYLCASSMDRGDQPQHFGDGTRLSIL.